These 28 T cell receptor beta chains share one sample of origin, sequenced in a study of blood T cell repertoires in COVID-19 (dated by TCRdb to about 2020). Receptor libraries were prepared by the immunoSEQ multiplex PCR assay. TCRdb mirrors the immuneACCESS table, restricted to in-frame sequences. Some clones are absent from its copies; in checked studies, under half trace to an unresolved V gene, and the reason for the others is unknown. The sample has about 120,000 clones on record, 75% to 90% of them singletons. The ten largest make up about a fifth of the sample. Sequencing was performed on peripheral blood. The receptors stem from a human donor with acute or convalescent COVID-19. The donor label of this sample is uncertain.

The chain links TRBV7-9 to TRBJ2-1; 8 nucleotides agree with TRBD2. Per germline, CDR1 SEHNR and CDR2 FQNEAQ (reference sequence). The CDR3 runs to 15 residues. Unmatched junction bases numbered 8, after V lost 5 bases and J lost 5 bases. This CDR3 is CASSPGRGGDNEQFF. The CDR3 coding sequence is TGTGCCAGCAGCCCGGGTCGGGGGGGAGACAATGAGCAGTTCTTC.

The chain is built from TRBV28 and TRBJ2-3; unclear D gene. The length of the CDR3 is 15 residues. In germline, CDR1 is MDHEN, CDR2 SYDVKM. Trimming pared 7 bases from V and 2 bases from J, leaving 16 bases between. The CDR3 DNA reads TGTGCCAGCAACATACAGTCTACTTTCACAGATACGCAGTATTTT. Its protein product is CASNIQSTFTDTQYF.

The chain joins TRBV5-1 to TRBJ2-3; the D gene is possibly TRBD2 (5 bases). V was shortened by 5 bases and J by 7 bases, with 17 bases between the two germline ends. There are 14 residues in the CDR3. CDR1 is SGHRS and CDR2 is YFSETQ in the germline V gene. CDR3 sequence reads: CASSIANRENTQYF. CDR3 DNA sequence: TGCGCCAGCAGTATCGCGAACCGGGAAAATACGCAGTATTTT.

This rearrangement joins TRBV28 to TRBJ1-1; the match to TRBD1 covers 9 bases. CDR1 MDHEN and CDR2 SYDVKM come from the germline V gene. CDR3 length: 15 amino acids. V was clipped by 6 bases and J by 5 bases; unmatched bases: 10. CDR3 coding DNA: TGTGCCAGCAGGGTGGGACAGGGAGCGTGGACTGAAGCTTTCTTT. Protein: CASRVGQGAWTEAFF.

The rearrangement links TRBV30 to TRBJ1-4; 8 bases fit TRBD1. The J segment lost 7 bases and the V segment lost 4 bases, leaving 14 bases of the junction unmatched. The length of the CDR3 is 16 residues. The V gene's germline CDR1 is GTSNPN and CDR2 SVGIG (reference sequence). In DNA form, the CDR3 reads TGTGCCTGGAATCAGGGGACAGGTGTCTTTGGTGAAAAACTGTTTTTT. Protein product: CAWNQGTGVFGEKLFF.

The chain recombines TRBV6-6 with TRBJ2-5, with D tentatively TRBD1 (5 bases). Germline V lookup: CDR1 MNHNY, CDR2 SVGAGI (reference sequence). The germline V and J ends were trimmed by 4 bases and 3 bases, with 9 bases remaining between them. The CDR3 length is 13 residues. CDR3 loop: CASSFRAEETQYF. Here the CDR3 DNA reads TGTGCCAGCAGTTTCAGGGCGGAAGAGACCCAGTACTTC.

This clone has at least ten counts. The chain has TRBV2 and TRBJ1-2; 7 nucleotides match TRBD1. The CDR3 runs to 14 residues. Germline V gene sequence: CDR1 SNHLY, CDR2 FYNNEI. Unmatched junction bases numbered 2, after V lost 4 bases and J lost 0 bases. The CDR3, as DNA: TGTGCCAGCAGTGGGGACAGACCTAACTATGGCTACACCTTC. This gives the protein CASSGDRPNYGYTF. Complete variable domain (other parts from reference TRBV2 and TRBJ1-2): EPEVTQTPSHQVTQMGQEVILRCVPISNHLYFYWYRQILGQKVEFLVSFYNNEISEKSEIFDDQFSVERPDGSNFTLKIRSTKLEDSAMYFCASSGDRPNYGYTFGSGTRLTVV.

CDR3 DNA: TGTGCCAGCACCCCCTGGGACAACCTATACAATGAGCAGTTCTTC. Protein sequence: CASTPWDNLYNEQFF. The J gene is TRBJ2-1, the V gene TRBV28; TRBD1 is a possible D gene (6 bases). This CDR3 is built from 15 residues. With 7 bases removed from V and 4 bases from J, the gap between germline ends came to 17 bases. CDR1 is MDHEN, CDR2 SYDVKM, per germline. The full variable domain, with the rest looked up from reference TRBV28 and TRBJ2-1, is DVKVTQSSRYLVKRTGEKVFLECVQDMDHENMFWYRQDPGLGLRLIYFSYDVKMKEKGDIPEGYSVSREKKERFSLILESASTNQTSMYLCASTPWDNLYNEQFFGPGTRLTVL.

CDR3 nucleotides: TGTGCCAGCTCACCGAGACTAGCGGCCGCTTACGAGCAGTACTTC. Translation: CASSPRLAAAYEQYF. The V and J genes are TRBV18 and TRBJ2-7, with 9 positions matching TRBD2. The V segment lost 3 bases and the J segment 4 bases; nucleotides outside the gene matches: 7. This CDR3 comprises 15 residues. The germline gives CDR1 KGHSH, CDR2 LQKENI.

The chain has TRBV18 and TRBJ1-5, with D hard to call. V shed 5 bases and J shed 6 bases, with 11 bases lying between them. This CDR3 region has 13 residues. CDR1 is KGHSH, CDR2 LQKENI, per germline. For the CDR3, the DNA is TGTGCCAGCTCAACAGATTTAACTCAGCCCCAGCATTTT. It yields the protein CASSTDLTQPQHF. Together with reference TRBV18 and TRBJ1-5, the CDR3 gives the full variable domain: NAGVMQNPRHLVRRRGQEARLRCSPMKGHSHVYWYRQLPEEGLKFMVYLQKENIIDESGMPKERFSAEFPKEGPSILRIQQVVRGDSAAYFCASSTDLTQPQHFGDGTRLSIL.

The chain uses TRBV27 and TRBJ2-3, with D possibly being TRBD2 (5 bases). Germline V gene data show CDR1 as MNHEY and CDR2 as SMNVEV (reference sequence). CDR3 length: 16 residues. Trimming cost V 4 bases and J 0 bases, with 14 bases left between them. The CDR3 DNA follows: TGTGCCAGCAGTTCCCCAGCGGACCTTAGCACAGATACGCAGTATTTT. It encodes CASSSPADLSTDTQYF.

This chain links TRBV13 with TRBJ2-5; possible D gene TRBD2, 6 bases. Trimming cost V 6 bases and J 4 bases, with 18 bases left between them. Germline CDR1 and CDR2: PRHDT and FYEKMQ (reference sequence). The length of the CDR3 is 15 residues. The CDR3 region has the DNA TGTGCCAGCAGTCCTCCGGGAGCTAGGGGAGAGACCCAGTACTTC. Protein product: CASSPPGARGETQYF.

The chain has TRBV5-1 and TRBJ2-1; no reliable D call. CDR3 length equals 12 residues. Looked up from germline, CDR1 is SGHRS and CDR2 is YFSETQ. Trimming cost V 0 bases and J 11 bases, with 9 bases left between them. The CDR3: CASSLETWQQFF. The CDR3 nucleotides read TGCGCCAGCAGCTTGGAAACATGGCAGCAGTTCTTC.

The genes are TRBV27 and TRBJ2-3, with a tentative D call TRBD1 (6 bases). CDR1 and CDR2 from the germline V gene are MNHEY and SMNVEV (reference sequence). CDR3 length: 16 residues. Deletions cut 3 bases from V and 0 bases from J, with 13 bases between. Here the CDR3 reads CASSLARGVSTDTQYF. As DNA, the CDR3 is TGTGCCAGCAGTTTGGCCAGGGGCGTGAGCACAGATACGCAGTATTTT.

The chain carries TRBV28 and TRBJ1-1; D possibly corresponds to TRBD1 (6 bases). The germline CDR1 and CDR2 sequences are MDHEN and SYDVKM. Deletions cut 3 bases from V and 2 bases from J, with 19 bases between. This CDR3 has 17 residues. CDR3 sequence reads: CASSFWGTRGTNTEAFF. The CDR3 nucleotides are TGTGCCAGCAGTTTTTGGGGGACCAGGGGTACCAACACTGAAGCTTTCTTT.

This chain joins TRBV10-3 and TRBJ1-3; D is ambiguous. CDR1 ENHRY and CDR2 SYGVKD come from the germline V gene. The length of the CDR3 is 14 residues. Trimming took off 10 bases at V and 2 bases at J, with 15 bases between the two ends. The CDR3 region is CATGQPATGNTIYF. In DNA, the CDR3 is TGTGCCACGGGTCAGCCGGCTACTGGAAACACCATATATTTT.

This chain links TRBV28 with TRBJ1-2, with no clear D. CDR1 is MDHEN, CDR2 SYDVKM, per germline. V lost 3 bases to trimming and J lost 6 bases, with 14 bases between them. The CDR3 length is 14 residues. This CDR3 reads CASSLVWSSNGYTF. In nucleotides, the CDR3 is TGTGCCAGCAGTTTGGTGTGGAGTTCGAATGGCTACACCTTC.

This clone has just a few counts. The CDR3 region has the DNA TGTGCCAGCAGTTACTCGAGCGGAGGTAGGACAGGGCTTTCCTACGAGCAGTACTTC. As protein: CASSYSSGGRTGLSYEQYF. The chain couples TRBV6-2 or TRBV6-3 to TRBJ2-7, with 8 bases that match TRBD1. This CDR3 region has 19 residues. V was pared by 0 bases and J by 1 base, with 14 bases of the junction left unmatched. Germline loops: CDR1 MNHEY, CDR2 SVGEGT.

Of note for this clone: Relative to the germline gene, one junction end is altered; a read error may explain this. The chain joins TRBV27 to TRBJ2-7; a weak D match, TRBD2 (6 bases). This CDR3 is built from 14 residues. Germline values: CDR1 MNHEY, CDR2 SMNVEV (reference sequence). CDR3 amino acids: CASSISSSAYEQYF. The CDR3 nucleotides read TGTGCCAGCAGTATATCGTCTAGCGCCTACGAGCAGTACTTC.

This chain connects TRBV5-1 to TRBJ1-1, with D unclear. The CDR3 length is 14 residues. Trimming removed 0 bases at V and 1 base at J, with 7 bases between. The germline V gene has CDR1 SGHRS and CDR2 YFSETQ. For the CDR3, the DNA is TGCGCCAGCAGCTTGGGCGGCGGGAACACTGAAGCTTTCTTT. It translates to CASSLGGGNTEAFF.

Here the CDR3 reads CGCSGNTEAFF. The CDR3 DNA reads TGCGGCTGCTCGGGTAACACTGAAGCTTTCTTT. J is TRBJ1-1 and V is TRBV20-1; no clear D. Germline CDR1 and CDR2: DFQATT and SNEGSKA (reference sequence). The CDR3 is 11 amino acids.

V is TRBV6-6 and J is TRBJ2-7; 9 bases agree with TRBD1. The germline CDR1 and CDR2 sequences are MNHNY and SVGAGI (reference sequence). J gave up 2 bases and V 6 bases, and 5 bases lay outside the gene matches. The CDR3 covers 14 residues. In DNA form, the CDR3 reads TGTGCCAGCAGAGCCGGGACAGGGACCTACGAGCAGTACTTC. Amino acids: CASRAGTGTYEQYF.

As concerns this clone: Other DNA variants within this sample encode the same CDR3. The V and J genes are TRBV9 and TRBJ1-5; D gene uncertain. V lost 0 bases to trimming and J lost 6 bases, with 7 bases between them. The CDR3 extends over 13 amino acids. CDR1 is SGDLS and CDR2 is YYNGEE in the germline V gene. The CDR3 spells CASSVGGGQPQHF. Written as DNA, the CDR3 is TGTGCCAGCAGCGTAGGAGGTGGTCAGCCCCAGCATTTT.

The J gene is TRBJ1-4, the V gene TRBV28, with D possibly TRBD1 on 5 matching bases. This CDR3 has 12 amino acids. CDR1 is MDHEN, CDR2 SYDVKM, per germline. Trimming removed 5 bases from V and 8 bases from J, with 9 bases in between. The CDR3, as DNA: TGTGCCAGCAGTAGGGGTGGCGAAAAACTGTTTTTT. Protein sequence: CASSRGGEKLFF.

CDR3 region: CASSFRYEQYF. The CDR3 region has the DNA TGTGCCAGCAGTTTTCGCTACGAGCAGTACTTC. The rearrangement joins TRBV12-3 or TRBV12-4 to TRBJ2-7; D remains ambiguous. V lost 3 bases, J lost 3 bases, and 3 bases lay in between. CDR3 length equals 11 residues.

The J gene is TRBJ1-1, the V gene TRBV7-9; D not certain. This CDR3 region has 15 residues. V was shortened by 5 bases and J by 1 base, with 14 bases between the two germline ends. Germline V gene lookup returns CDR1 SEHNR and CDR2 FQNEAQ (reference sequence). CDR3 DNA: TGTGCCAGCAGCCGAAATGAGATAAGGAACACTGAAGCTTTCTTT. This gives the protein CASSRNEIRNTEAFF.

This rearrangement joins TRBV5-6 to TRBJ2-3, with D perhaps TRBD2 (5 bases). CDR1 SGHDT and CDR2 YYEEEE come from the germline V gene. This CDR3 has 13 amino acids. V lost 1 base to trimming and J lost 9 bases, with 12 bases between them. CDR3 region: CASSLKWERTQYF. The CDR3 DNA is TGTGCCAGCAGCTTGAAGTGGGAGAGGACGCAGTATTTT.

V and J are TRBV7-3 and TRBJ2-3; tentative D call: TRBD1 (6 bases). There are 16 residues in the CDR3. Trimming stripped 2 bases from V and 0 bases from J, with 12 bases between. CDR1 and CDR2 (germline): SGHTA, FQGTGA. The CDR3 coding sequence is TGTGCCAGCAGCTTACAGGGGAGTGGGAGCACAGATACGCAGTATTTT. Protein product: CASSLQGSGSTDTQYF. Full variable domain (outside the CDR3, taken from reference TRBV7-3 and TRBJ2-3): GAGVSQTPSNKVTEKGKYVELRCDPISGHTALYWYRQSLGQGPEFLIYFQGTGAADDSGLPNDRFFAVRPEGSVSTLKIQRTERGDSAVYLCASSLQGSGSTDTQYFGPGTRLTVL.